The text below deals with one T cell receptor beta chain. The use of a sample-barcoded 5' primer and a J-beta primer mix characterized a second PCR of roughly 6 to 11 cycles. A template-switch adaptor with 12 random nucleotides tagged each cDNA molecule. TCRdb ran MiXCR on the 5' RACE reads and lists one entry per CDR3 protein. The profile shows 2 million or so distinct CDR3 sequences, around half of them singletons. This specimen belongs to a study of blood T cells in healthy people across ages. Whole-study context: Per two T cells, about one barcoded beta molecule was captured through template switching.

Trimming cost V 2 bases and J 0 bases, with 12 bases left between them. The V gene's germline CDR1 is SGHKS and CDR2 YYEKEE (reference sequence). The CDR3 is 17 amino acids. The chain employs TRBV5-5 and TRBJ2-6; weak D call: TRBD1 (6 bases). Input material: blood. The source is a woman in her thirties or forties in good health. In DNA, the CDR3 is TGTGCCAGCAGCTTCTTTCAGGGGTTCTCTGGGGCCAACGTCCTGACTTTC. It encodes CASSFFQGFSGANVLTF.